The entry below gives a single T cell receptor beta chain sequence along with its context. Germline CDR1 SNHLY, CDR2 FYNNEI. J gave up 5 bases and V 9 bases, and 11 bases lay outside the gene matches. CDR3 length: 14 amino acids. This specimen belongs to a study of blood T cell repertoires in COVID-19. For the study at large: Italy, Spain and the United States were the sources of the convalescent and acute COVID-19 samples.

Some clones are missing from TCRdb's copy, which holds only in-frame ones; the method was immunoSEQ multiplex PCR. In the table there are about 180,000 clones, 89% of which are singletons. J is TRBJ1-1 and V is TRBV2; 8 positions match TRBD1. The sequenced sample consisted of PBMCs or T cells enriched from blood (not recorded which). This receptor was obtained from a middle-aged woman with acute COVID-19. The CDR3 reads CASLNGQGRTEAFF. DNA of the CDR3: TGTGCCAGTCTGAACGGACAGGGTCGGACTGAAGCTTTCTTT.